This T cell receptor beta chain was captured by sequencing in a study of cytomegalovirus exposure and HLA in healthy donors. Study findings and constraints: Researchers reportedly found TCR beta sequences accurately predicted most subjects' HLA-A and HLA-B alleles. TCR beta V segments were, for the most part, productive about 87% or about 30% of the time in an earlier analysis.

With regard to this clone: Its target is not known.

This PCR relied on a set of 60 Vbeta primers and 13 Jbeta primers. Assay used: immunoSEQ multiplex PCR; TCRdb lists only in-frame clones, some missing. This table has 180,000 or so clones, roughly 82% appearing once. Trimming shortened V by 3 bases and J by 1 base, and 13 bases separated the two germline ends. Per germline, CDR1 LNHDA and CDR2 SQIVND (reference sequence). This CDR3 is built from 15 residues. The chain carries TRBV19 and TRBJ2-7; maybe TRBD1 (5 bases). The receptor's source is a man in his forties in good health and CMV-seronegative. Input material: PBMCs. The CDR3 loop reads CASSIWGRDSYEQYF. The CDR3 bases are TGTGCCAGTAGTATTTGGGGCAGGGATTCCTACGAGCAGTACTTC.